The rows below give T cell receptor beta chains drawn from one sample of a study of blood T cell repertoires in COVID-19. The protocol was immunoSEQ multiplex PCR, while the TCRdb copy is restricted to in-frame clones and leaves out a portion. The sample lists 150,000 to 200,000 clones, about 85% seen once, with about 3% in the top ten. The sequenced sample consisted of peripheral blood. Every receptor here comes from a human donor with acute or convalescent COVID-19. The donor label of this sample is uncertain. Both conserved end residues are part of each CDR3. D genes are given only for firm matches. The size field is filled for only some rows; it gives once, few, many or a size class.

size	V	J	D	DNA	CDR3
-	TRBV7-9	TRBJ2-1	TRBD2	TGTGCCCGCGGAAATAGCGGGGGGAGTGAGCAGTTCTTC	CARGNSGGSEQFF
-	TRBV5-1	TRBJ2-5	-	TGCGCCAGCAGCTTGGGGGCACAGGGAGAGACCCAGTACTTC	CASSLGAQGETQYF
-	TRBV5-1	TRBJ2-3	TRBD2	TGCGCCAGCAGCTTTGGACTAGCGGGGGGAACTAGCACAGATACGCAGTATTTT	CASSFGLAGGTSTDTQYF
-	TRBV11-2	TRBJ1-6	-	TGTGCCAGCAGCTCACGGACAGATTTGAGATCACCCCTCCACTTT	CASSSRTDLRSPLHF
-	TRBV28	TRBJ1-2	TRBD1	TGTGCCAGCAGTTTACTCTCGGGACAGATCTATGGCTACACCTTC	CASSLLSGQIYGYTF
-	TRBV11-3	TRBJ2-2	-	TGTGCCAGCAGCCTAGGGGGGCGAGACACCGGGGAGCTGTTTTTT	CASSLGGRDTGELFF
-	TRBV5-5	TRBJ1-1	TRBD1	TGTGCCAGCACTCTGGCAGGGGGGAACACTGAAGCTTTCTTT	CASTLAGGNTEAFF
few	TRBV11-1	TRBJ2-7	-	TGTGCCAGCAGCTTAGCGAGGAGCTCCTACGAGCAGTACTTC	CASSLARSSYEQYF
few	TRBV12-3/TRBV12-4	TRBJ1-2	TRBD1	TGTGCCAGCAGGGTGACAGGGCGATATGGCTACACCTTC	CASRVTGRYGYTF
-	TRBV12-5	TRBJ2-7	TRBD1	TGTGCTAGTGCCTCCGACAGGGCAACCGACTACGAGCAGTACTTC	CASASDRATDYEQYF
-	TRBV7-7	TRBJ2-7	TRBD2	TGTGCCAGCAGCGGCAGAGAGACTAGCGGGGGCTCCTACGAGCAGTACTTC	CASSGRETSGGSYEQYF
-	TRBV7-7	TRBJ2-2	TRBD1	TGTGCCAGCAGCATGACAGGGCGCATAGGAACCGGGGAGCTGTTTTTT	CASSMTGRIGTGELFF
few	TRBV6-4	TRBJ1-5	-	TGTGCCAGCAGTGACTCGAGTGGTCAGCCCCAGCATTTT	CASSDSSGQPQHF
-	TRBV5-1	TRBJ2-2	-	TGCGCCAGCAGCTTGCGACCCCCGGGTGGCACCGGGGAGCTGTTTTTT	CASSLRPPGGTGELFF
-	TRBV10-3	TRBJ2-1	-	TGTGCCATCTCGGGGTACAATGAGCAGTTCTTC	CAISGYNEQFF
-	TRBV7-2	TRBJ1-2	-	TGTGCCAGCAGCCTCCAGGAGGGGTACGGCTACACCTTC	CASSLQEGYGYTF
-	TRBV19	TRBJ2-4	-	TGTGCCAGTAGTACGGCAACGGGAGATCAGTACTTC	CASSTATGDQYF
-	TRBV24-1	TRBJ1-3	-	TGTGCCACCAGTTGCTCCCGGGGAATAGGAGGAGGAAACACCATATATTTT	CATSCSRGIGGGNTIYF
-	TRBV7-2	TRBJ2-1	-	TGTGCCAGCAGCTTGCAGGTCGGAGAGCAGTTCTTC	CASSLQVGEQFF
once	TRBV28	TRBJ1-5	-	TGTGCCAGCAGTTTATCCATGCTGATAGTAGTCGATAGCAATCAGCCCCAGCATTTT	CASSLSMLIVVDSNQPQHF
few	TRBV11-3	TRBJ2-7	-	TGTGCCAGCAGCTTTGGCCCCAACAGGGAGGGGAAGTACTTC	CASSFGPNREGKYF
once	TRBV11-2	TRBJ1-3	-	TGTGCCAGCAGCTTAGGTATTTCAGACACCATATATTTT	CASSLGISDTIYF
-	TRBV28	TRBJ2-1	-	TGTGCCAGCAGTCTTGTTGAACTAGGGGGCTCCTACAATGAGCAGTTCTTC	CASSLVELGGSYNEQFF
-	TRBV10-1	TRBJ2-1	TRBD2	TGCGCCAGCAGTGATCTAGCGGGGGGGTCCTACAATGAGCAGTTCTTC	CASSDLAGGSYNEQFF
-	TRBV30	TRBJ2-2	TRBD1	TGTGCCTGGAGTCGACAGGGGGCGAACACCGGGGAGCTGTTTTTT	CAWSRQGANTGELFF
-	TRBV5-8	TRBJ1-5	-	TGTGCCAGCAGCTTTCGGGACAATCAGCCCCAGCATTTT	CASSFRDNQPQHF
-	TRBV7-9	TRBJ1-6	TRBD1	TGTGCCGTAGGGGTACAGGGGGGTTTTAGTTCACCCCTCCACTTT	CAVGVQGGFSSPLHF
-	TRBV19	TRBJ1-2	-	TGTGCCAGTAGTATAGGATGGAGAAACTATGGCTACACCTTC	CASSIGWRNYGYTF
-	TRBV19	TRBJ1-6	TRBD1	TGTGCCAGTAGTGGGGACAGTGTATATTCACCCCTCCACTTT	CASSGDSVYSPLHF
-	TRBV19	TRBJ1-5	-	TGTGCCAGTAGTCTAACCAAGGGGAGCAATCAGCCCCAGCATTTT	CASSLTKGSNQPQHF
-	TRBV29-1	TRBJ1-2	TRBD1	TGCAGCTTCTCAGACAGGGGGAGCGGCTACACCTTC	CSFSDRGSGYTF
-	TRBV6-1	TRBJ1-3	TRBD1	TGTGCCAGCAGTGTTTCCTCTGGGACAGGGTTAGGAAACACCATATATTTT	CASSVSSGTGLGNTIYF
-	TRBV5-1	TRBJ1-2	-	TGCGCCAGCAGCGCTTTTGACAGAGCCCACTATGGCTACACCTTC	CASSAFDRAHYGYTF
-	TRBV9	TRBJ2-3	TRBD1	TGTGCCAGCCTAAGGGGGACAGGAGCCACAGATACGCAGTATTTT	CASLRGTGATDTQYF
once	TRBV9	TRBJ2-2	TRBD1	TGTGCCTCGTCTCAGGGGGCGGGGAACACCGGGGAGCTGTTTTTT	CASSQGAGNTGELFF
once	TRBV7-9	TRBJ2-7	-	TGTGCCAGCAGCTTAAGGAGGGGTACGGGCGAGCAGTACTTC	CASSLRRGTGEQYF
-	TRBV28	TRBJ1-1	-	TGTGCCAGCAGTTCCGTGGCAGCGCTTCGGACTTTCTTT	CASSSVAALRTFF